This T cell receptor (beta chain) was identified in a study of CD8+ T cells in alopecia areata. Study-level results: Between patients, shared TCR sequences were less clear than in mice. This was possibly due in part to HLA diversity in the patient population.

Notes on this clone: No antigen is known for it. Different DNA sequences within this sample yield the same CDR3.

Following extraction, RNA underwent reverse transcription to cDNA, which served as the sequencing template. Repertoires were generated with immunoSEQ multiplex PCR, while TCRdb's copy carries only in-frame clones and drops some. The sample has fewer than 200,000 clones, 50% to 60% seen once. The source of this sequence is a human donor with alopecia areata. This sample comprised CD4+ T cells sorted from blood, obtained at week 0.

CDR3 residues: CSASRDHEQYF. In DNA form, the CDR3 reads TGCAGTGCCAGCAGGGACCACGAGCAGTACTTC. This chain uses TRBV20-1 with TRBJ2-7; D could derive from TRBD1 or TRBD2 (5 bases each). V dropped 6 bases and J dropped 5 bases, with 11 bases sitting between them. The germline V gene has CDR1 DFQATT and CDR2 SNEGSKA (reference sequence). The length of the CDR3 is 11 residues.